The T cell receptor (beta chain) under discussion was sequenced for a study of cytomegalovirus exposure and HLA in healthy donors. At the level of the study: Among the approximately 370 donors who were genotyped, about 79% fell in the genetic ancestry cluster that is associated with self-reported Caucasian donors. Study results and caveats: There were about 160 TCR beta chains listed as cytomegalovirus-associated. Most TCR sequences were uncommon, yet certain public TCRs appeared in many donors. By a later analysis, the bulk of CMV-associated TCR beta chains appeared HLA-restricted.

As concerns this clone: Its specificity is unknown.

CDR3 length: 14 residues. Trimming shortened V by 4 bases and J by 7 bases, and 16 bases separated the two germline ends. CDR1 SGHAT and CDR2 FQNNGV come from the germline V gene. The PCR used 60 Vbeta and 13 Jbeta primers. Generated by immunoSEQ multiplex PCR, the TCRdb table keeps only in-frame clones and is missing some. The table lists some 200,000 clones, 70% to 80% of them singletons. The receptor was derived from a male donor in good health and CMV-seropositive. The sample comprised PBMCs. V and J are TRBV11-2 and TRBJ1-2; maybe TRBD1 (5 bases). The DNA of the CDR3 is TGTGCCAGCAGCTGGGGCGGCGAATCGGGTGGCTACACCTTC. It is translated as CASSWGGESGGYTF. Filled out from reference TRBV11-2 and TRBJ1-2, the complete variable domain reads EAGVAQSPRYKIIEKRQSVAFWCNPISGHATLYWYQQILGQGPKLLIQFQNNGVVDDSQLPKDRFSAERLKGVDSTLKIQPAKLEDSAVYLCASSWGGESGGYTFGSGTRLTVV.